A single T cell receptor (beta chain) is shown here with its context. The data originate from a study of blood T cell repertoires in COVID-19. In the authors' methods: From reference gene primer amplification, estimates of nucleated cell counts were derived. Only in-frame clones appear in the TCRdb table, and some are missing; sequencing was by immunoSEQ multiplex PCR. For V, J and clone size, that table is used; D and trimming come from the DNA. This sample yields approximately 220,000 clones, of which approximately 84% are seen a single time; less than 4.5% belongs to the top ten. V dropped 7 bases and J dropped 8; count of bases not matched to a gene: 14. CDR1 and CDR2 from the germline V gene are SEHNR and FQNEAQ (reference sequence). The CDR3 covers 15 residues.

What was sequenced was peripheral blood. This rearrangement joins TRBV7-9 to TRBJ1-1; 9 bases fit TRBD1. The TCR sequence derives from a man in his fifties or sixties with acute or convalescent COVID-19. The chain's CDR3 is CASTHGGTGTEEAFF. Written as DNA, the CDR3 is TGTGCCAGCACCCACGGAGGGACAGGGACGGAAGAAGCTTTCTTT.